Shown below are 29 T cell receptor beta chains from a single sample sequenced in a study of blood T cell repertoires in COVID-19. Profiling relied on immunoSEQ multiplex PCR, and the TCRdb table lists in-frame clones only, not all of them. The profile shows about 170,000 clones, about nine tenths of them singletons. Sample: peripheral blood. All receptors come from a man aged 25 to 40 with COVID-19, enrolled during active disease.

The genes are TRBV7-2 and TRBJ1-1, with TRBD1 matching 11 bases. This CDR3 is built from 17 residues. Trimming at V came to 1 base and at J to 1 base, leaving 5 bases not matched to a gene. Germline V gives CDR1 SGHTA, CDR2 FQGNSA. The CDR3 here is CASSLGTGGRRNTEAFF. The CDR3 DNA follows: TGTGCCAGCAGCTTAGGGACAGGGGGCCGTAGGAACACTGAAGCTTTCTTT.

The rearrangement joins TRBV24-1 to TRBJ2-2; 10 nucleotides match TRBD1. The J segment lost 4 bases and the V segment lost 5 bases, leaving 9 bases of the junction unmatched. The V gene's germline CDR1 is KGHDR and CDR2 SFDVKD. The CDR3 is 17 residues long. CDR3 nucleotide sequence: TGTGCCACCAGTGGGGGACAGGGGACTTATCGCACCGGGGAGCTGTTTTTT. Protein product: CATSGGQGTYRTGELFF.

The chain links TRBV24-1 to TRBJ2-1, with unresolved D. CDR1 is KGHDR and CDR2 is SFDVKD in the germline V gene. The V end was cut by 0 bases, the J end by 4 bases, with 12 bases between. The CDR3 runs 16 residues. The chain's CDR3 is CATSDLNSPPYNEQFF. The DNA for the CDR3 is TGTGCCACCAGTGATTTGAACAGCCCCCCTTACAATGAGCAGTTCTTC.

CDR3 loop: CASSQSGTGEGKLFF. The CDR3 DNA reads as TGCGCCAGCAGCCAATCCGGGACAGGGGAGGGAAAACTGTTTTTT. The rearrangement joins TRBV4-3 to TRBJ1-4; 10 bases line up with TRBD1. Germline loops: CDR1 LGHNA, CDR2 YSLEER. V dropped 2 bases and J dropped 10; count of bases not matched to a gene: 7. There are 15 residues in the CDR3.

The chain links TRBV5-4 to TRBJ2-5, with D possibly matching TRBD1 (5 bases). V lost 8 bases, J lost 4 bases, and 12 bases lay in between. The CDR3 is 12 residues long. The germline gives CDR1 SGHNT, CDR2 YYREEE (reference sequence). CDR3 coding DNA: TGTGCCAGTGGGGCCTTCCGAGAGACCCAGTACTTC. Its protein product is CASGAFRETQYF.

V is TRBV5-4 and J is TRBJ2-4, with D perhaps matching TRBD1 (6 bases). The CDR3 covers 14 residues. Germline-derived CDR1 and CDR2 are SGHNT and YYREEE (reference sequence). Trimming shortened V by 4 bases and J by 7 bases, and 15 bases separated the two germline ends. DNA for the CDR3: TGTGCCAGCAGCCCTACAGGGTCCGGGAACATTCAGTACTTC. As protein: CASSPTGSGNIQYF.

The chain carries TRBV19 and TRBJ2-7; 7 nucleotides agree with TRBD1. V lost 5 bases and J lost 7; bases outside the gene matches: 8. Germline CDR1 LNHDA, CDR2 SQIVND (reference sequence). This CDR3 spans 13 amino acids. The CDR3 sequence: CASSSDRFREQYF. The CDR3 nucleotides read TGTGCCAGTAGTTCGGACAGGTTTCGGGAGCAGTACTTC.

This sequence joins TRBV6-5 and TRBJ2-2, with TRBD1 identical over 9 bases. Germline V gene data show CDR1 as MNHEY and CDR2 as SVGAGI. The CDR3 extends over 16 amino acids. Unmatched junction bases numbered 5, after V lost 4 bases and J lost 2 bases. In DNA, the CDR3 is TGTGCCAGCAGTTTCAGACAGGGGGTTAACACCGGGGAGCTGTTTTTT. This encodes CASSFRQGVNTGELFF.

The V and J genes are TRBV7-9 and TRBJ1-2, with 7 bases that match TRBD1. V gave up 5 bases and J gave up 7 bases; unmatched junction bases: 4. This CDR3 contains 12 residues. Germline V gives CDR1 SEHNR, CDR2 FQNEAQ (reference sequence). The CDR3 loop reads CASSHRGVGYTF. CDR3 coding DNA: TGTGCCAGCAGCCACAGGGGTGTTGGCTACACCTTC. Drawing the rest from reference TRBV7-9 and TRBJ1-2, the complete variable domain is DTGVSQNPRHKITKRGQNVTFRCDPISEHNRLYWYRQTLGQGPEFLTYFQNEAQLEKSRLLSDRFSAERPKGSFSTLEIQRTEQGDSAMYLCASSHRGVGYTFGSGTRLTVV.

This clone showed up just once. CDR3 residues: CASSTTGQDAGGYTF. In DNA form, the CDR3 reads TGTGCCAGCAGCACCACGGGACAGGACGCCGGGGGCTACACCTTC. V and J are TRBV6-5 and TRBJ1-2, with TRBD1 matching over 8 bases. J gave up 8 bases and V 6 bases, and 14 bases lay outside the gene matches. Germline values: CDR1 MNHEY, CDR2 SVGAGI. This CDR3 is 15 amino acids long.

This clone was recorded only once. The genes are TRBV5-8 and TRBJ2-5, with TRBD1 identical over 9 bases. The length of the CDR3 is 15 residues. With 4 bases clipped from V and 5 bases from J, the junction kept 9 bases outside the gene matches. CDR1 and CDR2 from the germline V gene are SGHTS and YDEGEE. CDR3 in amino acids: CASSRGTGKRETQYF. The CDR3 coding sequence is TGTGCCAGCAGCAGGGGGACAGGGAAGAGGGAGACCCAGTACTTC.

This clone was counted a few times. CDR3 sequence (DNA): TGTGCCTGGAGTGTAAGCGGGCCTGAAGCTTTCTTT. This encodes CAWSVSGPEAFF. This rearrangement joins TRBV30 to TRBJ1-1; D ambiguous. The CDR3 is 12 residues long. The germline V and J ends were trimmed by 0 bases and 6 bases, with 8 bases remaining between them. Germline lookup yields CDR1 GTSNPN and CDR2 SVGIG (reference sequence).

The rearrangement links TRBV27 to TRBJ1-5; 11 bases align to TRBD1. In germline, CDR1 is MNHEY, CDR2 SMNVEV (reference sequence). V lost 2 bases, J lost 0 bases, and 9 bases stayed unmatched. The CDR3 sequence is 19 residues long. The CDR3 DNA sequence: TGTGCCAGCAGTTTACGTCGGGACAGGGGGTCTTATAGCAATCAGCCCCAGCATTTT. Its protein product is CASSLRRDRGSYSNQPQHF.

The V and J genes are TRBV18 and TRBJ1-1; D gene uncertain. CDR1 is KGHSH, CDR2 LQKENI, per germline. CDR3 length: 16 amino acids. The ends were cut back, 1 base at V and 1 base at J, with 13 bases in the middle. CDR3 amino acids: CASSPLAGPENTEAFF. The CDR3, as DNA: TGTGCCAGCTCACCACTTGCGGGCCCAGAGAACACTGAAGCTTTCTTT.

A word on this clone: Within the sample, other DNA sequences also encode this same CDR3. This chain connects TRBV2 to TRBJ2-1; 7 nucleotides line up with TRBD2. Germline lookup yields CDR1 SNHLY and CDR2 FYNNEI. Trimming at V came to 8 bases and at J to 3 bases, leaving 13 bases not matched to a gene. The CDR3 covers 16 residues. The CDR3 nucleotides are TGTGCCAGCGAAGCCATAGGACTAGTACACTACAATGAGCAGTTCTTC. Translation gives CASEAIGLVHYNEQFF.

DNA for the CDR3: TGTGCCAGCAGTTCTCACAGGGGATTGGGCACTGAAGCTTTCTTT. It is translated as CASSSHRGLGTEAFF. This chain uses TRBV28 with TRBJ1-1, with 7 bases identical to TRBD1. V shed 4 bases and J 4 bases; nucleotides not matched to a gene: 9. Germline V gene sequence: CDR1 MDHEN, CDR2 SYDVKM. CDR3 size: 15 residues.

This rearrangement joins TRBV3-1 (or the pseudogene TRBV3-2) to TRBJ2-7; 10 nucleotides align to TRBD2. The CDR3 is 14 residues long. Germline V lookup: CDR1 LGHDT, CDR2 YNNKEL (reference sequence). With 4 bases clipped from V and 2 bases from J, the junction kept 2 bases outside the gene matches. CDR3 loop: CASSRSGRAYEQYF. The CDR3 coding sequence is TGTGCCAGCAGCCGAAGCGGGAGGGCCTACGAGCAGTACTTC.

This clone was detected a few times. J is TRBJ1-6 and V is TRBV30; tentatively, D is TRBD1 (6 bases). The germline V gene has CDR1 GTSNPN and CDR2 SVGIG (reference sequence). The V gene lost 4 bases and the J gene lost 6 bases, with 13 bases spanning the gap. The CDR3 length is 14 residues. CDR3 residues: CAWTQGSLNSPLHF. CDR3 DNA: TGTGCCTGGACACAGGGATCTCTTAATTCACCCCTCCACTTT.

This clone was found once. The gene calls are TRBV4-1 and TRBJ2-5; D remains ambiguous. CDR1 is MGHRA and CDR2 is YSYEKL in the germline V gene. This CDR3 spans 13 amino acids. V gave up 4 bases and J gave up 3 bases, with 9 bases separating them. The CDR3 bases are TGCGCCAGCAGCCGCTATACCAAAGAGACCCAGTACTTC. Protein product: CASSRYTKETQYF.

This clone was counted once. The chain uses TRBV29-1 and TRBJ1-2; tentative D call: TRBD1 (6 bases). This CDR3 contains 16 residues. Trimming left V 1 base short and J 0 bases short, with 15 bases between. Germline V lookup: CDR1 SQVTM, CDR2 ANQGSEA. Here the CDR3 DNA reads TGCAGCGTTGAAGGGCAGACCGCAGGGGCTAACTATGGCTACACCTTC. It specifies CSVEGQTAGANYGYTF.

The chain joins TRBV19 to TRBJ2-1; 8 nucleotides line up with TRBD2. Germline V CDR1 and CDR2: LNHDA, SQIVND (reference sequence). The V and J ends lost 2 bases and 0 bases, in that order; junction bases with no gene match: 3. CDR3 length: 16 amino acids. CDR3 DNA sequence: TGTGCCAGTAGTATACTAAGCGGGAGCTCCTACAATGAGCAGTTCTTC. Its translation is CASSILSGSSYNEQFF. Drawing the rest from reference TRBV19 and TRBJ2-1, the complete variable domain is DGGITQSPKYLFRKEGQNVTLSCEQNLNHDAMYWYRQDPGQGLRLIYYSQIVNDFQKGDIAEGYSVSREKKESFPLTVTSAQKNPTAFYLCASSILSGSSYNEQFFGPGTRLTVL.

The chain employs TRBV6-2 or TRBV6-3 and TRBJ1-6; the D gene is possibly TRBD1 (5 bases). The CDR3 spans 18 residues. Germline CDR1 MNHEY, CDR2 SVGEGT. Trimming stripped 0 bases from V and 0 bases from J, with 12 bases between. The CDR3: CASSYSPGVSSYNSPLHF. The CDR3 DNA reads as TGTGCCAGCAGTTACTCTCCGGGGGTGAGCTCCTATAATTCACCCCTCCACTTT.

Only a few counts were recorded for this clone. Other nucleotide sequences from this sample produce the same CDR3. The rearrangement uses TRBV27 and TRBJ2-3; maybe TRBD2 (5 bases). The germline gives CDR1 MNHEY, CDR2 SMNVEV (reference sequence). The V end was cut by 5 bases, the J end by 6 bases, with 15 bases between. CDR3 size: 14 residues. In DNA, the CDR3 is TGTGCCAGCAGTCCCCGGAGCGGAGCGGATACGCAGTATTTT. Encoded protein: CASSPRSGADTQYF.

This clone was observed a few times. The chain is built from TRBV5-4 and TRBJ1-2, with 7 bases that match TRBD1. In germline, CDR1 is SGHNT, CDR2 YYREEE (reference sequence). V dropped 3 bases and J dropped 2; count of bases not matched to a gene: 1. CDR3 length: 13 amino acids. CDR3 sequence reads: CASSSTGNYGYTF. In nucleotides, the CDR3 is TGTGCCAGCAGCTCGACAGGGAACTATGGCTACACCTTC.

This clone has just a few counts. The V gene is TRBV19, the J gene TRBJ1-5; possibly TRBD1 for D (6 bases). CDR1 and CDR2 (germline): LNHDA, SQIVND (reference sequence). V was cut by 3 bases and J by 7 bases, with 16 bases left in between. The CDR3 length is 15 residues. The CDR3 DNA reads TGTGCCAGTAGTATGATGATAGGGGGAAAACAGCCCCAGCATTTT. It encodes CASSMMIGGKQPQHF. Full variable domain (rest looked up from reference TRBV19 and TRBJ1-5): DGGITQSPKYLFRKEGQNVTLSCEQNLNHDAMYWYRQDPGQGLRLIYYSQIVNDFQKGDIAEGYSVSREKKESFPLTVTSAQKNPTAFYLCASSMMIGGKQPQHFGDGTRLSIL.

V gene TRBV27 combines with J gene TRBJ2-7; tentative D call: TRBD2 (6 bases). This CDR3 is 16 amino acids long. Trimming took off 0 bases at V and 0 bases at J, with 12 bases between the two ends. The germline V gene encodes CDR1 MNHEY and CDR2 SMNVEV (reference sequence). CDR3 amino acids: CASSLSGGEFSYEQYF. In nucleotides, the CDR3 is TGTGCCAGCAGTTTATCTGGAGGGGAATTCTCCTACGAGCAGTACTTC.

The chain employs TRBV13 and TRBJ2-1, with TRBD2 matching over 9 bases. CDR1 PRHDT and CDR2 FYEKMQ come from the germline V gene (reference sequence). The CDR3 has 15 amino acids. The junction had 8 bases not matched to a gene; V was cut back by 6 bases and J by 5 bases. The CDR3 nucleotides read TGTGCCAGCAGACTGAGGGGACTAGCCGACAATGAGCAGTTCTTC. Protein: CASRLRGLADNEQFF.

The V and J genes are TRBV5-6 and TRBJ1-3; possible D gene TRBD1, 6 bases. CDR3 length: 14 residues. The germline V gene has CDR1 SGHDT and CDR2 YYEEEE. V was clipped by 4 bases and J by 0 bases, with 8 bases between them. The CDR3 region has the DNA TGTGCCAGCAGCCGAGGGGGCTCTGGAAACACCATATATTTT. This codes for CASSRGGSGNTIYF.

The chain carries TRBV7-2 and TRBJ2-5; 7 bases line up with TRBD1. J lost 4 bases, V lost 6 bases, and 8 bases had no gene match. The CDR3 length is 14 residues. CDR1 and CDR2 from the germline V gene are SGHTA and FQGNSA. The CDR3 loop is CASRLTGVGETQYF. In DNA form, the CDR3 reads TGTGCCAGCAGGTTAACAGGGGTGGGAGAGACCCAGTACTTC.